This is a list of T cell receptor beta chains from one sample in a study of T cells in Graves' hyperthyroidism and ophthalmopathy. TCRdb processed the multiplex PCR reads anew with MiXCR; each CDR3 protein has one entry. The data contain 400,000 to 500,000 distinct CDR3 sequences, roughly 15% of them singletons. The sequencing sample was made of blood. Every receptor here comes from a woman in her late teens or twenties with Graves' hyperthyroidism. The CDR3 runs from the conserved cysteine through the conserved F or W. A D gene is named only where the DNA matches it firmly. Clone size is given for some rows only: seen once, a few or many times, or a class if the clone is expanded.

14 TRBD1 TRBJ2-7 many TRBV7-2 TGTGCCAGCAGCTCCCGACAGGGGGCCTACGAGCAGTACTTC CASSSRQGAYEQYF
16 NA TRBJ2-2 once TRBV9 TGTGCCAGCAGCGTAGCGGCGGGACTGAACACCGGGGAGCTGTTTTTT CASSVAAGLNTGELFF
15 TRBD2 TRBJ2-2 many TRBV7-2 TGTGCCAGCAGCTTAGTGCTAGCGGGAGCTGGGGAGCTGTTTTTT CASSLVLAGAGELFF
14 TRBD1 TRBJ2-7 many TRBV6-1 TGTGCCAGCATCCCAGGGGGTACGTCCTACGAGCAGTACTTC CASIPGGTSYEQYF
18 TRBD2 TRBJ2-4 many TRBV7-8 TGTGCCAGCAGCTCGGGACTAGGTCGCGGTCTTGCCAAAAACATTCAGTACTTC CASSSGLGRGLAKNIQYF
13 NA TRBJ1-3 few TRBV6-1 TGTGCCAGCAGGGACAGAGCCGGAAACACCATATATTTT CASRDRAGNTIYF
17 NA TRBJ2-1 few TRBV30 TGTGCCTGGAACGCAGGCGCGGCGGGACGCTCCTACAATGAGCAGTTCTTC CAWNAGAAGRSYNEQFF
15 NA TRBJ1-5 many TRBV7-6 TGTGCCAGCAGCTTAGACCAGGGCTTCAATCAGCCCCAGCATTTT CASSLDQGFNQPQHF
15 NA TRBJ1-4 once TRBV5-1 TGCGCCAGCAGCTTGGGGATTGGACAGATTGAAAAACTGTTTTTT CASSLGIGQIEKLFF
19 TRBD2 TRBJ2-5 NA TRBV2 TGTGCCAGCAGTGAGACTAGCGGGAGGGTCTTGACTCCCCAAGAGACCCAGTACTTC CASSETSGRVLTPQETQYF
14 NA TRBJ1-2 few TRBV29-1 TGCAGCGTTGAAGGTGGGGCCGAGGGGTTGGTCTACACCTTC CSVEGGAEGLVYTF